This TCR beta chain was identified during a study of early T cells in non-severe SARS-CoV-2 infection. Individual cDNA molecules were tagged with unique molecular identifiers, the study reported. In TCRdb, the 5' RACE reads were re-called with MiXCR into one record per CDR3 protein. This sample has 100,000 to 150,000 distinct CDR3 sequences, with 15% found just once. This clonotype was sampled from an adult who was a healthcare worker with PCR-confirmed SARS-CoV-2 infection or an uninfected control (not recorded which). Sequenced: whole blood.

The CDR3, as DNA: TGTGCCAGCTCGGAGGGGGGTCGGGTACAAGAGACCCAGTACTTC. As protein: CASSEGGRVQETQYF. The chain links TRBV3-1 to TRBJ2-5; D is perhaps TRBD1 or TRBD2 (6 bases each). The CDR3 is 15 amino acids. V was pared by 8 bases and J by 2 bases, with 18 bases between. Germline assignment: CDR1 LGHDT and CDR2 YNNKEL (reference sequence).